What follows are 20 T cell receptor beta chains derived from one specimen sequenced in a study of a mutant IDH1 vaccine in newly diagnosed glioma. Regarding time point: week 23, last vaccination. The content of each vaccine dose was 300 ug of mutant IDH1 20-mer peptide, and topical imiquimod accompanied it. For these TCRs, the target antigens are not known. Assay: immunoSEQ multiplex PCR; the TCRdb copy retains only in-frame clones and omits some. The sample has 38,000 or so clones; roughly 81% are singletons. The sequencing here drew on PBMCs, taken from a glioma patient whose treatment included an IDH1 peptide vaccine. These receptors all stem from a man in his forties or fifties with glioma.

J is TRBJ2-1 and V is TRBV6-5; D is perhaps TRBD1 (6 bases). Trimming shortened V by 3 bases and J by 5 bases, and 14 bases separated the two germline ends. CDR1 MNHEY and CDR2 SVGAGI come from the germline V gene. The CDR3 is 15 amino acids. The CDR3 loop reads CASSYRSRGDNEQFF. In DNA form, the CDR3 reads TGTGCCAGCAGTTATCGCAGCAGGGGTGACAATGAGCAGTTCTTC.

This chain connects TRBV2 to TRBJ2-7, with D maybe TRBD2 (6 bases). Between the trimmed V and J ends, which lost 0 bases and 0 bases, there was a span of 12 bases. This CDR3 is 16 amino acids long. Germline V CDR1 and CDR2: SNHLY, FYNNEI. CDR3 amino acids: CASSEAIGGTSYEQYF. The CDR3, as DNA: TGTGCCAGCAGTGAAGCGATAGGCGGGACCTCCTACGAGCAGTACTTC.

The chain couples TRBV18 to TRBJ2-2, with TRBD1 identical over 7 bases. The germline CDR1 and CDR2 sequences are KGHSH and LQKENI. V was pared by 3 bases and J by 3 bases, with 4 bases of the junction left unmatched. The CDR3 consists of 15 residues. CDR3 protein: CASSPGQIYTGELFF. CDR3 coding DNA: TGTGCCAGCTCACCGGGACAGATCTACACCGGGGAGCTGTTTTTT.

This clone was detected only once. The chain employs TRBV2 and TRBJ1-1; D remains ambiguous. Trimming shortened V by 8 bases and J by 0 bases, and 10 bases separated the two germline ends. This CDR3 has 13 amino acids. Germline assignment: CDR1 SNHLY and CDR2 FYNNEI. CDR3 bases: TGTGCCAGCCGAAAGGGTATGAACACTGAAGCTTTCTTT. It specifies CASRKGMNTEAFF.

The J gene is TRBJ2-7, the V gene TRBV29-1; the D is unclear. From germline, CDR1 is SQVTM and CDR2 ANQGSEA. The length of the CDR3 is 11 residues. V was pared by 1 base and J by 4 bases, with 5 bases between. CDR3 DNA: TGCAGCGTTGAAGGGAAATACGAGCAGTACTTC. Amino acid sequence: CSVEGKYEQYF.

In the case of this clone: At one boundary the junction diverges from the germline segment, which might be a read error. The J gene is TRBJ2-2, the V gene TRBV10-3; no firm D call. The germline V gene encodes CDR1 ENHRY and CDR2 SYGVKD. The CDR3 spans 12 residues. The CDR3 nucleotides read TGTGCCATCAGGGGGAACCCCGGGGAGCTGTTTTTT. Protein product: CAIRGNPGELFF.

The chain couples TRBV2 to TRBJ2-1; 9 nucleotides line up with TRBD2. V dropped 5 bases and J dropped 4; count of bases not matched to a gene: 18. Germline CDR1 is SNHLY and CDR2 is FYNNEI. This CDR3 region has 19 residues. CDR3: CASSTNAWRGGLMYNEQFF. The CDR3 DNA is TGTGCCAGCAGTACCAACGCCTGGCGGGGGGGCCTTATGTACAATGAGCAGTTCTTC. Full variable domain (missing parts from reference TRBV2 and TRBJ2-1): EPEVTQTPSHQVTQMGQEVILRCVPISNHLYFYWYRQILGQKVEFLVSFYNNEISEKSEIFDDQFSVERPDGSNFTLKIRSTKLEDSAMYFCASSTNAWRGGLMYNEQFFGPGTRLTVL.

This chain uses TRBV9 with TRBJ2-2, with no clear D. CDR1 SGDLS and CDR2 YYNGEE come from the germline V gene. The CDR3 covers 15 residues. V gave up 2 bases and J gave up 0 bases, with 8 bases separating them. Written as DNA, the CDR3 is TGTGCCAGCAGCGTTACAAAAACGAACACCGGGGAGCTGTTTTTT. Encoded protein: CASSVTKTNTGELFF. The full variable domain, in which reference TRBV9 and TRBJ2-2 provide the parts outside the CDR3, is DSGVTQTPKHLITATGQRVTLRCSPRSGDLSVYWYQQSLDQGLQFLIQYYNGEERAKGNILERFSAQQFPDLHSELNLSSLELGDSALYFCASSVTKTNTGELFFGEGSRLTVL.

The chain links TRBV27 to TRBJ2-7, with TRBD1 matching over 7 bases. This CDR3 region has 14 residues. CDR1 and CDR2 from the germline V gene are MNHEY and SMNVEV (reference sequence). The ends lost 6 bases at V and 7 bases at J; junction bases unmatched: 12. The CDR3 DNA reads TGTGCCAGCAGGCTGGGACAGCCCGGTGGGGAGCAGTACTTC. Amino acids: CASRLGQPGGEQYF.

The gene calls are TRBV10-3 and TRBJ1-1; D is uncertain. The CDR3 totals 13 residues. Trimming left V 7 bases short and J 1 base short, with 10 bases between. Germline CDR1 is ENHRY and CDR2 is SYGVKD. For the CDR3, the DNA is TGTGCCATCACCCGACACGAGAACACTGAAGCTTTCTTT. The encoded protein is CAITRHENTEAFF.

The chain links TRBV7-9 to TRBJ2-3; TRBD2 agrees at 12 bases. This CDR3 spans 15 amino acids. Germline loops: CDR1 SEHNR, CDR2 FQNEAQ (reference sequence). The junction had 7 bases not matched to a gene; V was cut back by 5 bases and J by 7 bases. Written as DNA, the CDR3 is TGTGCCAGCAGCACACTAGCGGGGGGCGGGAATACGCAGTATTTT. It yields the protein CASSTLAGGGNTQYF.

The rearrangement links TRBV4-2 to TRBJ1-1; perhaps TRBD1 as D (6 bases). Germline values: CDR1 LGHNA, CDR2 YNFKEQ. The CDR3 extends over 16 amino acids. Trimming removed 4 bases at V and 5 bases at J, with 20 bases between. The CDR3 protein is CASSPGQILAGTEAFF. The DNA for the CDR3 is TGTGCCAGCAGCCCTGGACAGATCCTCGCAGGAACTGAAGCTTTCTTT.

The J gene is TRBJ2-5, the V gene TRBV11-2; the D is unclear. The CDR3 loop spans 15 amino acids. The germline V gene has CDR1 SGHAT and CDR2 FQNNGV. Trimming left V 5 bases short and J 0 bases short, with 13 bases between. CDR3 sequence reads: CASSPRDPYQETQYF. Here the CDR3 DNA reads TGTGCCAGCAGCCCCCGAGACCCGTACCAAGAGACCCAGTACTTC.

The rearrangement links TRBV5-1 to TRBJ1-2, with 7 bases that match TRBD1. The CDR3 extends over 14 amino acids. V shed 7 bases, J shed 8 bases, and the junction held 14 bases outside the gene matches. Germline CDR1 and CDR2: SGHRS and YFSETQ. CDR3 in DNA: TGCGCCAGCGGGATAGACAGGGCCCTCGGGGGCTACACCTTC. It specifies CASGIDRALGGYTF.

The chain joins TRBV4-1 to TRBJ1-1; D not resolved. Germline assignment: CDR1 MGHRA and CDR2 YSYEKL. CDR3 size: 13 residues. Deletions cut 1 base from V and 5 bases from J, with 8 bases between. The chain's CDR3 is CASSQARRTEAFF. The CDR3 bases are TGCGCCAGCAGCCAAGCAAGGAGGACTGAAGCTTTCTTT.

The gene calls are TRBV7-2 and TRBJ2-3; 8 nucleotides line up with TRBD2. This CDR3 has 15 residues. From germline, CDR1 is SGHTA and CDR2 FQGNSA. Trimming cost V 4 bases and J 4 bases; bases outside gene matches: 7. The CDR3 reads CASSSRGGGSDTQYF. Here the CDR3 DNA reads TGTGCCAGCAGCTCCCGGGGGGGCGGATCAGATACGCAGTATTTT.

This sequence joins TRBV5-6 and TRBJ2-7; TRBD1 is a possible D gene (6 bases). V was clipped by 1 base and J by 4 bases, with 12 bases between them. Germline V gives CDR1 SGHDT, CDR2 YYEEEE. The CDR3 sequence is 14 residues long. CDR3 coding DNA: TGTGCCAGCAGCTTGCGGGGACACAGGTACGAGCAGTACTTC. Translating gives CASSLRGHRYEQYF.

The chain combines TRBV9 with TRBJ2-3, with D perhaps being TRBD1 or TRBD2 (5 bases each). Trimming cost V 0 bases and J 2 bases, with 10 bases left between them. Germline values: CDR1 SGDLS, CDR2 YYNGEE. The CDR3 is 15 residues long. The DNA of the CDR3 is TGTGCCAGCAGCGTAGGCGAGGGGCCCACAGATACGCAGTATTTT. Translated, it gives CASSVGEGPTDTQYF.

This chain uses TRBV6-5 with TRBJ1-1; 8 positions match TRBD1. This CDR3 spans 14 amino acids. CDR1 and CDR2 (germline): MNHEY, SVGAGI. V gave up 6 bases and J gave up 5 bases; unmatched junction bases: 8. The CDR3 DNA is TGTGCCAGCAGCCGAGGACAGGGAGGGACTGAAGCTTTCTTT. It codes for CASSRGQGGTEAFF.

CDR3 sequence: CASSRGHLNTEAFF. The CDR3 coding sequence is TGTGCCAGCAGCCGTGGTCATTTGAACACTGAAGCTTTCTTT. J is TRBJ1-1 and V is TRBV5-8, with D uncertain. The CDR3 has 14 amino acids. CDR1 and CDR2 from the germline V gene are SGHTS and YDEGEE. V was cut by 4 bases and J by 0 bases, with 10 bases left in between.